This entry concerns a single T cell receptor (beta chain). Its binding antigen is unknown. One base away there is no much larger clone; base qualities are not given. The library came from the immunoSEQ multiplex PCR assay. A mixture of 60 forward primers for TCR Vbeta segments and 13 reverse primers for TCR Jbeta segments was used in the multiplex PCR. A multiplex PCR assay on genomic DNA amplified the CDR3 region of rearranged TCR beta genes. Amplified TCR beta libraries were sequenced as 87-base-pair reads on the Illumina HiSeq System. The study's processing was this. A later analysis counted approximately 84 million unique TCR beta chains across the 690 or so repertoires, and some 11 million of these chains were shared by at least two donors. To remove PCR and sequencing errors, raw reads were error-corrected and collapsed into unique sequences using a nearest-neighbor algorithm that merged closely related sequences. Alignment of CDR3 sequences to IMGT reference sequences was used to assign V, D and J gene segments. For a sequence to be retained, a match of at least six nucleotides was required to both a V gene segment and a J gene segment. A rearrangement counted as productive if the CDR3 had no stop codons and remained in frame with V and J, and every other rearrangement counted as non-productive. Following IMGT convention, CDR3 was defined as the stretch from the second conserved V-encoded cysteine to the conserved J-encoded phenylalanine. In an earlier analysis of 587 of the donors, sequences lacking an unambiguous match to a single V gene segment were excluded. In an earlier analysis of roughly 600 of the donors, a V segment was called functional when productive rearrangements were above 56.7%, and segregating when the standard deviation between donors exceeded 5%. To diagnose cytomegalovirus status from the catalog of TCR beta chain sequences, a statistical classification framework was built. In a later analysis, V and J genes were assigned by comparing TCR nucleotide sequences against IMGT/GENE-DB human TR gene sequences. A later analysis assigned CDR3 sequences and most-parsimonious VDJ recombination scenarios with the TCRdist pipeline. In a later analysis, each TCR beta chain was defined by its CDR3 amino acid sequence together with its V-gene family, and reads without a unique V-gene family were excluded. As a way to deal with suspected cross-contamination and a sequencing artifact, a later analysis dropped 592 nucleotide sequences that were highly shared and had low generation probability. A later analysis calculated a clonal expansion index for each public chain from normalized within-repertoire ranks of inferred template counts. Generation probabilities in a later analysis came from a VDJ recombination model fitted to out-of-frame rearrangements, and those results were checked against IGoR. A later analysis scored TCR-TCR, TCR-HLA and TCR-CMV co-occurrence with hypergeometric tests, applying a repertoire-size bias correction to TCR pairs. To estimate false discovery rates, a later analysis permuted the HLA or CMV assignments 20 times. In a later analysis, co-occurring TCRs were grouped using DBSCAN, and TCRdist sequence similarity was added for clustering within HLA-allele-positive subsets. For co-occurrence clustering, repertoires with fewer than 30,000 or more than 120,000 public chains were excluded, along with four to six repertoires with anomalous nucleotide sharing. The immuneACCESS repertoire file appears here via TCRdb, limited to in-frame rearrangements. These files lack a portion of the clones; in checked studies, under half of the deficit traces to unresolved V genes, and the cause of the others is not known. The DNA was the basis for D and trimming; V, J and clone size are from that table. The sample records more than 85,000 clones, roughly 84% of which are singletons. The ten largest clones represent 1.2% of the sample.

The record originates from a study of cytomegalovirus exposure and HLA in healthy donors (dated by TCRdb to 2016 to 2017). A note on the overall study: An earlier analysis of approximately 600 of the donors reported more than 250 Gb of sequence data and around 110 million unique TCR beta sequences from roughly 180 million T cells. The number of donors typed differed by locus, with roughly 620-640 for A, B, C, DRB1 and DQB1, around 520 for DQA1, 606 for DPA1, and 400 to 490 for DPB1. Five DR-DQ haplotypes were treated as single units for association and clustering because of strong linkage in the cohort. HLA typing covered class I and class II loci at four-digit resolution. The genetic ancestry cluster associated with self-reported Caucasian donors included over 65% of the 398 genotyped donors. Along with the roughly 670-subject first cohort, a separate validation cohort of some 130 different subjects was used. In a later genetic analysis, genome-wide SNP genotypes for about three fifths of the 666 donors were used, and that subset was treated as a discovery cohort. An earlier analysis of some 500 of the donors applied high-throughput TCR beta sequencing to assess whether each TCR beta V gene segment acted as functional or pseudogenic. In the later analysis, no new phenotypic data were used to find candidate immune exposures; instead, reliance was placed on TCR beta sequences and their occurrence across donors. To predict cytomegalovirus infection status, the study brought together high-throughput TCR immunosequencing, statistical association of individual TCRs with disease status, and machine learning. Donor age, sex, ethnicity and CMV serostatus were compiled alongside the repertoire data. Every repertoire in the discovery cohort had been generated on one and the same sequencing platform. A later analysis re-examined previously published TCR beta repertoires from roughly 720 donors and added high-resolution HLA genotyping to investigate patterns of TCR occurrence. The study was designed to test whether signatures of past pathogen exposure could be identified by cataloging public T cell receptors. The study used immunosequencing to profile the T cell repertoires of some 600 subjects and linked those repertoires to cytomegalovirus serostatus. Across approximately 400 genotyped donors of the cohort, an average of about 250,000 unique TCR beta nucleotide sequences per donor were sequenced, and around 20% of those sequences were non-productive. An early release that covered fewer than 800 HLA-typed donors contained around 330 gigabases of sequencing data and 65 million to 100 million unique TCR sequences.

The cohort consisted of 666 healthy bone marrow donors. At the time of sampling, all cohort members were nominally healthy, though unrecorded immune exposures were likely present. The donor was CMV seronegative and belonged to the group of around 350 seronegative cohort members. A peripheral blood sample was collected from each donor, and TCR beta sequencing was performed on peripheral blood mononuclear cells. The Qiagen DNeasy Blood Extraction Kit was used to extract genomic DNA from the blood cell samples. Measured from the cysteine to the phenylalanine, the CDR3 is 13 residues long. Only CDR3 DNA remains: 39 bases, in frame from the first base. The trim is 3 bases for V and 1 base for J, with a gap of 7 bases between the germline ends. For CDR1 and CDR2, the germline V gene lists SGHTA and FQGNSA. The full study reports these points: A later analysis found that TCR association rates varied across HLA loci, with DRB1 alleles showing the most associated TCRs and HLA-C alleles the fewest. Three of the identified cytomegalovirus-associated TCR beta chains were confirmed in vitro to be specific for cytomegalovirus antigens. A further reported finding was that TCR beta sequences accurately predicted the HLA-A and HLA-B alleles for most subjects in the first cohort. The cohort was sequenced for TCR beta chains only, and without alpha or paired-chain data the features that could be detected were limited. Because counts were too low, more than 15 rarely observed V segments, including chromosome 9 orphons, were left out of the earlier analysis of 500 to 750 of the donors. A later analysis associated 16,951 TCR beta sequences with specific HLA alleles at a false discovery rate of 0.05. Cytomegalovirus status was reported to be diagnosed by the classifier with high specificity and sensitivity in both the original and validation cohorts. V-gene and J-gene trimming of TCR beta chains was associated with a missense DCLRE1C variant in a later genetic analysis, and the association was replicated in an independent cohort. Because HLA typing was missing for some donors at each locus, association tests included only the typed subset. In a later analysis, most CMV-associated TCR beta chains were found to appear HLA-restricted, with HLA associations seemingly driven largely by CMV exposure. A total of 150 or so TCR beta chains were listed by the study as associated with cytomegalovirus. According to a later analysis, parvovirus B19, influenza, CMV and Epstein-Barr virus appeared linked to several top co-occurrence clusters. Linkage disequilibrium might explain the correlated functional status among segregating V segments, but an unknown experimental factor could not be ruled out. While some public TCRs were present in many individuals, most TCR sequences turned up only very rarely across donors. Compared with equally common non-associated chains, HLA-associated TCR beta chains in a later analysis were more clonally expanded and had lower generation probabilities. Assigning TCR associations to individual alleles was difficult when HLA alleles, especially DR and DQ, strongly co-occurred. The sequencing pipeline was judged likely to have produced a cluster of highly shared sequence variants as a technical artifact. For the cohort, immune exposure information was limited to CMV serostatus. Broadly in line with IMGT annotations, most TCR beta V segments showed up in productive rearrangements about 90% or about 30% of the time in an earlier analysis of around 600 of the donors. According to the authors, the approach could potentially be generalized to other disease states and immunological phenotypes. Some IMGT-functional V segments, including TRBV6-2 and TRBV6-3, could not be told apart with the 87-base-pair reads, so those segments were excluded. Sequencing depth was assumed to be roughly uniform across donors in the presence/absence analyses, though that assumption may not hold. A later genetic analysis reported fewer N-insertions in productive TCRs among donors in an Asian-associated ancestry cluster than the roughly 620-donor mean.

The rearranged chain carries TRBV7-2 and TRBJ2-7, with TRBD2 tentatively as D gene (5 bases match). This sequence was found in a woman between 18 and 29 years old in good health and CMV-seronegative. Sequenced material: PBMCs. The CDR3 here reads CASSLRTSYEQYF. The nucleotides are TGTGCCAGCAGCTTGAGGACTTCCTACGAGCAGTACTTC.